These 14 T cell receptor beta chains were all obtained from the same sample, sequenced in a study of blood T cell repertoires in COVID-19. The method was immunoSEQ multiplex PCR; TCRdb's version includes in-frame clones alone and lacks a portion of them. Seen here are approximately 170,000 clones, around four fifths observed once, and the top ten hold 10% to 15%. The sequencing input was peripheral blood. These receptors came from a man between 70 and 80 years old who had recovered from COVID-19.

The V call is TRBV28, the J call TRBJ1-1; 9 nucleotides line up with TRBD1. The CDR3 has 14 residues. Unmatched junction bases numbered 9, after V lost 6 bases and J lost 7 bases. Per germline, CDR1 MDHEN and CDR2 SYDVKM. CDR3 sequence reads: CASRGGQGGFEAFF. The CDR3 coding sequence is TGTGCCAGCAGGGGGGGACAGGGAGGTTTTGAAGCTTTCTTT. The complete variable domain, with remaining parts taken from reference TRBV28 and TRBJ1-1, reads DVKVTQSSRYLVKRTGEKVFLECVQDMDHENMFWYRQDPGLGLRLIYFSYDVKMKEKGDIPEGYSVSREKKERFSLILESASTNQTSMYLCASRGGQGGFEAFFGQGTRLTVV.

The chain links TRBV5-4 to TRBJ2-7, with TRBD1 matching 10 bases. The J segment lost 3 bases and the V segment lost 0 bases, leaving 3 bases of the junction unmatched. The CDR3 contains 15 residues. The germline CDR1 and CDR2 sequences are SGHNT and YYREEE (reference sequence). In nucleotides, the CDR3 is TGTGCCAGCAGCTTGGAGGGGACAGGGGTCTACGAGCAGTACTTC. Translating gives CASSLEGTGVYEQYF.

The chain uses TRBV21-1 and TRBJ1-5; the D call of TRBD1 is as the table states it, not checked on the DNA. TRBV21-1 corresponds to a pseudogene. This CDR3 region has 13 residues. Here the CDR3 DNA reads TGTGCCAGCAGCAAAGCCCATCATCAGCCCCAGCATTTT. Translation: CASSKAHHQPQHF.

This sequence joins TRBV6-1 and TRBJ2-7; D might be TRBD2 (5 bases). CDR1 and CDR2 (germline): MNHNS, SASEGT. The CDR3 consists of 13 residues. V dropped 0 bases and J dropped 5 bases, with 8 bases sitting between them. The CDR3 region is CASSEATNHEQYF. The CDR3 coding sequence is TGTGCCAGCAGTGAAGCGACTAACCACGAGCAGTACTTC.

The DNA for the CDR3 is TGCGCCAGCAGCTTGGACTTCACAGATACGCAGTATTTT. As protein: CASSLDFTDTQYF. The chain has TRBV5-1 and TRBJ2-3; D gene unclear. With 0 bases removed from V and 2 bases from J, the gap between germline ends came to 4 bases. This CDR3 has 13 residues. Per the germline V gene, CDR1 is SGHRS and CDR2 is YFSETQ.

V is TRBV19 and J is TRBJ2-1, with 14 bases identical to TRBD2. Trimming at V came to 7 bases and at J to 6 bases, leaving 2 bases not matched to a gene. The CDR3 extends over 14 amino acids. Germline V gene sequence: CDR1 LNHDA, CDR2 SQIVND (reference sequence). The CDR3 DNA reads TGTGCCAGTACCGGACTAGCGGGAGGCAATGAGCAGTTCTTC. This codes for CASTGLAGGNEQFF.

The chain couples TRBV7-2 to TRBJ2-2; 9 bases agree with TRBD2. The CDR3 runs 16 residues. From germline, CDR1 is SGHTA and CDR2 FQGNSA. V lost 1 base and J lost 4; bases outside the gene matches: 4. The CDR3 here is CASSLVAGAVTGELFF. The CDR3 DNA reads TGTGCCAGCAGCTTAGTAGCGGGAGCGGTCACCGGGGAGCTGTTTTTT.

The chain is built from TRBV19 and TRBJ1-1, with 9 bases fitting TRBD1. Germline V gene data show CDR1 as LNHDA and CDR2 as SQIVND (reference sequence). CDR3 size: 14 residues. The V segment lost 4 bases and the J segment 4 bases; nucleotides outside the gene matches: 4. The CDR3 region has the DNA TGTGCCAGTAGTACGGGACAGGGTGGCACTGAAGCTTTCTTT. Its protein product is CASSTGQGGTEAFF. The full variable domain, its missing parts supplied by reference TRBV19 and TRBJ1-1, is DGGITQSPKYLFRKEGQNVTLSCEQNLNHDAMYWYRQDPGQGLRLIYYSQIVNDFQKGDIAEGYSVSREKKESFPLTVTSAQKNPTAFYLCASSTGQGGTEAFFGQGTRLTVV.

This rearrangement joins TRBV29-1 to TRBJ1-2; 7 bases fit TRBD1. V trimming: 6 bases; J trimming: 4 bases; junction bases outside the gene matches: 8. The CDR3 sequence is 13 residues long. Germline V gene lookup returns CDR1 SQVTM and CDR2 ANQGSEA. The CDR3 region is CSVLTGSSYGYTF. The CDR3 DNA follows: TGCAGCGTCCTGACAGGGTCGAGCTATGGCTACACCTTC.

The chain employs TRBV19 and TRBJ1-2; 8 positions match TRBD1. CDR3 length: 15 residues. Germline V CDR1 and CDR2: LNHDA, SQIVND (reference sequence). Trimming at V came to 3 bases and at J to 8 bases, leaving 11 bases not matched to a gene. The DNA for the CDR3 is TGTGCCAGTAGTATCCCAAGCCAGGGGGCGCGAGGCTACACCTTC. This encodes CASSIPSQGARGYTF.

V gene TRBV18 combines with J gene TRBJ1-1, with 9 nucleotides matching TRBD1. In germline, CDR1 is KGHSH, CDR2 LQKENI. V was pared by 0 bases and J by 6 bases, with 5 bases of the junction left unmatched. The CDR3 runs to 15 residues. The CDR3 spells CASSPPMGQGAEAFF. Written as DNA, the CDR3 is TGTGCCAGCTCACCACCGATGGGACAGGGTGCTGAAGCTTTCTTT.

The chain recombines TRBV4-3 with TRBJ2-1, with 11 bases identical to TRBD2. Germline assignment: CDR1 LGHNA and CDR2 YSLEER. The CDR3 is made up of 17 amino acids. The junction had 10 bases not matched to a gene; V was cut back by 1 base and J by 8 bases. CDR3 in amino acids: CASSQATTSGRLYEQFF. CDR3 DNA sequence: TGCGCCAGCAGCCAAGCCACCACTAGCGGGAGATTATATGAGCAGTTCTTC.

This chain joins TRBV2 and TRBJ2-1; the match to TRBD2 covers 10 bases. This CDR3 has 20 residues. Germline V gene data show CDR1 as SNHLY and CDR2 as FYNNEI. The trim removed 6 bases at V and 0 bases at J, leaving 17 bases unmatched. The CDR3 is CASRSPRLAGPKSSYNEQFF. CDR3 bases: TGTGCCAGCAGGTCCCCTCGACTAGCGGGCCCGAAAAGCTCCTACAATGAGCAGTTCTTC.

This chain uses TRBV4-3 with TRBJ2-2, with D possibly being TRBD1 (5 bases). V lost 1 base to trimming and J lost 0 bases, with 9 bases between them. The CDR3 is 16 amino acids. Germline CDR1 is LGHNA and CDR2 is YSLEER. The DNA of the CDR3 is TGCGCCAGCAGCCAAGGACAGACCGCGAACACCGGGGAGCTGTTTTTT. Its protein is CASSQGQTANTGELFF.